Below, one T cell receptor (beta chain) is given with its context. What it binds is unknown. The data stem from a study of shared clonotypes between healthy human individuals. The CDR3 consists of 14 residues. V was trimmed by 2 bases and J by 0 bases, leaving 8 bases between them. CDR1 and CDR2 (germline): SGHTA, FQGNSA. Points from the study as a whole: Relative to their counterparts shared across all four donors, non-shared clonotypes exhibited diminished generation probabilities. It was observed that 4% to 6% of naive CD4 clonotypes were shared across several donors. Blood alone was sampled, and tissue repertoires likely differ.

Deep-level assay runs were performed. The repertoire was sequenced with immunoSEQ multiplex PCR; TCRdb's copy has only in-frame clones and lacks some. The table has millions of clones, more than 80% seen once. The sample was naive CD4+ T cells sorted from blood. This sample's subset: CD45RA+ positively selected. V gene TRBV7-2 combines with J gene TRBJ2-7; D is uncertain. The source of this sequence is a man between 18 and 35 years old in good health. CDR3 DNA: TGTGCCAGCAGCTTACAGGTGACCTCCTACGAGCAGTACTTC. Translated: CASSLQVTSYEQYF. Filled out from reference TRBV7-2 and TRBJ2-7, the complete variable domain reads GAGVSQSPSNKVTEKGKDVELRCDPISGHTALYWYRQSLGQGLEFLIYFQGNSAPDKSGLPSDRFSAERTGGSVSTLTIQRTQQEDSAVYLCASSLQVTSYEQYFGPGTRLTVT.